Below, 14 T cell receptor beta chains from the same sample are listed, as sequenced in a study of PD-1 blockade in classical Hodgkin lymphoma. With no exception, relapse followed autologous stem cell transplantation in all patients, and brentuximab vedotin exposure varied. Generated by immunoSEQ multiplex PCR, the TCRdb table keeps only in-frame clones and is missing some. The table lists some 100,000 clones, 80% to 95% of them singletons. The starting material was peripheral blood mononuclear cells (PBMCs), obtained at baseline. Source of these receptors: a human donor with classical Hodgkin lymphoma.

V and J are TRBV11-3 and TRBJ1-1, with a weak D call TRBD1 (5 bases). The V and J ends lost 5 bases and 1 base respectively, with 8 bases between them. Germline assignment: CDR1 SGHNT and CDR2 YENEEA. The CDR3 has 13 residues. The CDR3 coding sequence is TGTGCCAGCAGCAGGAGGGGGAACACTGAAGCTTTCTTT. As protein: CASSRRGNTEAFF.

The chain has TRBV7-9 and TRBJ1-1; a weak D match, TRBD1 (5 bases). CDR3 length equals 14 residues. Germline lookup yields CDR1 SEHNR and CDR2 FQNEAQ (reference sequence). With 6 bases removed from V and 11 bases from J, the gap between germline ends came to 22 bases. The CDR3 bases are TGTGCCAGCAGTCCTATGGGGACCACCCCTAGGGCTTTCTTT. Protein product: CASSPMGTTPRAFF.

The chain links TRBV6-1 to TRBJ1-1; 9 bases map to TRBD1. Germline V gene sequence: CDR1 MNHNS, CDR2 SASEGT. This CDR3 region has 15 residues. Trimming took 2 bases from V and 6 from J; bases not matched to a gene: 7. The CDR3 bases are TGTGCCAGCAGTGAATATACAGGGGGCTTTTCTGAAGCTTTCTTT. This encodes CASSEYTGGFSEAFF.

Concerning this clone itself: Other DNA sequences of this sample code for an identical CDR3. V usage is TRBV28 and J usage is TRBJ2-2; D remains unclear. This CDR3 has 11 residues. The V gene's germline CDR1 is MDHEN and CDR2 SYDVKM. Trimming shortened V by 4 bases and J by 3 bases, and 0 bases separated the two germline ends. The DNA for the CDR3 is TGTGCCAGCAGTTACACCGGGGAGCTGTTTTTT. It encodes CASSYTGELFF.

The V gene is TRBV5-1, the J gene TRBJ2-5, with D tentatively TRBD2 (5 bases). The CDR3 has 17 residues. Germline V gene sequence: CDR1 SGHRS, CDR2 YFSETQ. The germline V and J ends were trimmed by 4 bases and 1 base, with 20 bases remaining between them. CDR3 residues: CASSGGLGGWSQETQYF. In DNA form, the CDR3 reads TGCGCCAGCAGCGGCGGGTTGGGCGGGTGGTCCCAAGAGACCCAGTACTTC.

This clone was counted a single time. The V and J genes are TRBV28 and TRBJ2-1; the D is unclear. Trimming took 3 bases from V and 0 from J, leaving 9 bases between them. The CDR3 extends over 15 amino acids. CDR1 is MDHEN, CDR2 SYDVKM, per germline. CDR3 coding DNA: TGTGCCAGCAGTTTGAGGTCAAACTCCTACAATGAGCAGTTCTTC. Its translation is CASSLRSNSYNEQFF.

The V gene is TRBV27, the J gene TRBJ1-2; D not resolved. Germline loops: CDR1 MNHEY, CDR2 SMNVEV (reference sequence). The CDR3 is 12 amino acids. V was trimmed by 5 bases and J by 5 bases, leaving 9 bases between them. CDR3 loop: CASSPDLYGYTF. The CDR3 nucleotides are TGTGCCAGCAGTCCGGACCTGTATGGCTACACCTTC.

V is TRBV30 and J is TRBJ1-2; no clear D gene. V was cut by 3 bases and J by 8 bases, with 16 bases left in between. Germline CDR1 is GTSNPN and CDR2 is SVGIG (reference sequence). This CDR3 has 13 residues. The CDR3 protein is CAWRRTVPKGYTF. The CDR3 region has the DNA TGTGCCTGGAGACGGACCGTCCCTAAAGGCTACACCTTC. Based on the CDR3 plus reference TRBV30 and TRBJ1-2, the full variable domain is SQTIHQWPATLVQPVGSPLSLECTVEGTSNPNLYWYRQAAGRGLQLLFYSVGIGQISSEVPQNLSASRPQDRQFILSSKKLLLSDSGFYLCAWRRTVPKGYTFGSGTRLTVV.

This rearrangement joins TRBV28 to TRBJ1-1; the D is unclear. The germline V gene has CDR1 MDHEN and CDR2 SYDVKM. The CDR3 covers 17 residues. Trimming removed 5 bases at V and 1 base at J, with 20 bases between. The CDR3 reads CASSPLLGRRRNTEAFF. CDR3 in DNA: TGTGCCAGCAGTCCCCTCCTCGGCCGACGGAGGAACACTGAAGCTTTCTTT.

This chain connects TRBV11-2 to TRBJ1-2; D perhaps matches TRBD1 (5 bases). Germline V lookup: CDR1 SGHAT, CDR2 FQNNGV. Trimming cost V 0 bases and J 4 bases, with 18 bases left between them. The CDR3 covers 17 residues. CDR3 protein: CASSLERAGSVGYGYTF. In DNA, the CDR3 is TGTGCCAGCAGCTTAGAGCGGGCAGGGAGTGTGGGCTATGGCTACACCTTC.

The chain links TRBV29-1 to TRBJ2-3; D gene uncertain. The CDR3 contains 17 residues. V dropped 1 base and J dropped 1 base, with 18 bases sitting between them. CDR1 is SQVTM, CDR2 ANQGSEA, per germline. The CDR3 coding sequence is TGCAGCGTTGAAGTTGTTAAGTCGGCTAGGCGCACAGATACGCAGTATTTT. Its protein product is CSVEVVKSARRTDTQYF.

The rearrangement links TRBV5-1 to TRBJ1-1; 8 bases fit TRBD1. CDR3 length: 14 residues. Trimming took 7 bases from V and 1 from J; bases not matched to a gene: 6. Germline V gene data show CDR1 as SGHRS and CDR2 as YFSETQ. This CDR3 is CASQPGQANTEAFF. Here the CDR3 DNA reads TGCGCCAGCCAACCGGGACAGGCGAACACTGAAGCTTTCTTT.

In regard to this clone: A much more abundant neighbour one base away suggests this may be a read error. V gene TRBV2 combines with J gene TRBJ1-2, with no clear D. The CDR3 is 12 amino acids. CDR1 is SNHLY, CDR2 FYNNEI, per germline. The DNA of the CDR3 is TGTGCCAGCGGACGGTTTAACTATGGCCACACCTTC. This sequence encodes CASGRFNYGHTF.

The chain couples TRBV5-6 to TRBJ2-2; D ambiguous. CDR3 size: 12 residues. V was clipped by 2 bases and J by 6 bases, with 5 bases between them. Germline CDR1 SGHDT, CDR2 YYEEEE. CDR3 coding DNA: TGTGCCAGCAGCTTCGTCTCCGGGGAGCTGTTTTTT. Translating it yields CASSFVSGELFF.